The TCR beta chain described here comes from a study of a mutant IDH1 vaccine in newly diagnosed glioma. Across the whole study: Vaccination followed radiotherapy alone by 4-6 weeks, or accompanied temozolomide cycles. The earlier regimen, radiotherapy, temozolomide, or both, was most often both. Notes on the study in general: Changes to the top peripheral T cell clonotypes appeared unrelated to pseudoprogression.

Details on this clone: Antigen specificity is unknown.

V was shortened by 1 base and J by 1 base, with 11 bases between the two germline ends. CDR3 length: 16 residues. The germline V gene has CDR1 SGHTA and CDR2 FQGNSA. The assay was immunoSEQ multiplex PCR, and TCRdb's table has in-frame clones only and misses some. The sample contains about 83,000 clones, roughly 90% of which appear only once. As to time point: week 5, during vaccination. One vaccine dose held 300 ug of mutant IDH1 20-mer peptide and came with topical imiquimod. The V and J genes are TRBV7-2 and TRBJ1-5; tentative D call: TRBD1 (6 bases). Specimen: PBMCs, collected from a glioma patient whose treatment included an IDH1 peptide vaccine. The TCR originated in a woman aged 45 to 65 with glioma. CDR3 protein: CASSLGNRESNQPQHF. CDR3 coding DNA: TGTGCCAGCAGCTTAGGAAACAGGGAAAGCAATCAGCCCCAGCATTTT.